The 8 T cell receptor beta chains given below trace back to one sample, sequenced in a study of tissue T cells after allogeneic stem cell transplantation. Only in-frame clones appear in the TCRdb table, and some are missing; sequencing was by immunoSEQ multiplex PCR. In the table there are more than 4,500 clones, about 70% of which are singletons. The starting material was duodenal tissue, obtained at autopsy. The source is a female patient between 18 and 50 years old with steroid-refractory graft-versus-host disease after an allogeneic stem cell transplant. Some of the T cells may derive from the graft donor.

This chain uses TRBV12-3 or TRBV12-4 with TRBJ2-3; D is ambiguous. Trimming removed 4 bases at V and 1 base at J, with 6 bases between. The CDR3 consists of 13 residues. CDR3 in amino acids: CASSWAGTDTQYF. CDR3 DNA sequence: TGTGCCAGCAGTTGGGCCGGCACAGATACGCAGTATTTT.

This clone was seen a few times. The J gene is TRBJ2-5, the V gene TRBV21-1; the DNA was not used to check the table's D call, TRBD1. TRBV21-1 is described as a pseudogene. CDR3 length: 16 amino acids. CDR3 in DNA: TGTGCCAGCACAAAGGGGCCAGGCCCAGGGGGGGAGACCCAGTACTTC. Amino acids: CASTKGPGPGGETQYF.

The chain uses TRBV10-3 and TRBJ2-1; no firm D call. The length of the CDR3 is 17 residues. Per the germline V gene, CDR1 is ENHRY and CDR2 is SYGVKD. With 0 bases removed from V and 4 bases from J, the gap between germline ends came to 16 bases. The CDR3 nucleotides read TGTGCCATCAGTGAGTCACTTTCGGTGAAGATGTACAATGAGCAGTTCTTC. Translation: CAISESLSVKMYNEQFF.

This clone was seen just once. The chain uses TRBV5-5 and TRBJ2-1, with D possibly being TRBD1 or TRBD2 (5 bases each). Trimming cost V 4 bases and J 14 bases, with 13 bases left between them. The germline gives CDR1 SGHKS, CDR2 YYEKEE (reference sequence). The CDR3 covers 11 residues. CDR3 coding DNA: TGTGCCAGCAGCACCTCGGGGCGGGAGTTCTTC. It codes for CASSTSGREFF. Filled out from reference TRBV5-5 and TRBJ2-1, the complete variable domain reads DAGVTQSPTHLIKTRGQQVTLRCSPISGHKSVSWYQQVLGQGPQFIFQYYEKEERGRGNFPDRFSARQFPNYSSELNVNALLLGDSALYLCASSTSGREFFGPGTRLTVL.

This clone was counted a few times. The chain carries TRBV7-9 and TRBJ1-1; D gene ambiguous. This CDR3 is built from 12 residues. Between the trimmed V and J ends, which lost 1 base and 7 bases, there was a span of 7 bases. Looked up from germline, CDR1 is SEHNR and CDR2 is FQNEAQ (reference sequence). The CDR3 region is CASSLGIGEAFF. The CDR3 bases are TGTGCCAGCAGCTTAGGGATAGGTGAAGCTTTCTTT.

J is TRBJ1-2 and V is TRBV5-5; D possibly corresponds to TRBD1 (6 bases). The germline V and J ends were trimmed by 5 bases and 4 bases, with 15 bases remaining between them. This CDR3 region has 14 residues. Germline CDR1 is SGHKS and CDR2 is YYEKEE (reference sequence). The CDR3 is CASRTGLLAYGYTF. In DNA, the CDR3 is TGTGCCAGCAGGACAGGTCTGCTAGCCTATGGCTACACCTTC.

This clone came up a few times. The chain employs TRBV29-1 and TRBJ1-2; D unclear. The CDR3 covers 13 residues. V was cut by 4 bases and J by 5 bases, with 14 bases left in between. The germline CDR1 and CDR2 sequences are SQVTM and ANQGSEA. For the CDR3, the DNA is TGCAGCGTTGGGGCCAGCCCCTGGTATGGCTACACCTTC. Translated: CSVGASPWYGYTF. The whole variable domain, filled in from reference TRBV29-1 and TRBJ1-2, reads SAVISQKPSRDICQRGTSLTIQCQVDSQVTMMFWYRQQPGQSLTLIATANQGSEATYESGFVIDKFPISRPNLTFSTLTVSNMSPEDSSIYLCSVGASPWYGYTFGSGTRLTVV.

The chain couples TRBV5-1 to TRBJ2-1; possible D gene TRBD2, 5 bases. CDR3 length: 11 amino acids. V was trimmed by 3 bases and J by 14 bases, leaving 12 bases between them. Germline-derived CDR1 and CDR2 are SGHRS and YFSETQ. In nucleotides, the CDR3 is TGCGCCAGCAGCTCGGCGGGTTTAAAGTTCTTC. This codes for CASSSAGLKFF.